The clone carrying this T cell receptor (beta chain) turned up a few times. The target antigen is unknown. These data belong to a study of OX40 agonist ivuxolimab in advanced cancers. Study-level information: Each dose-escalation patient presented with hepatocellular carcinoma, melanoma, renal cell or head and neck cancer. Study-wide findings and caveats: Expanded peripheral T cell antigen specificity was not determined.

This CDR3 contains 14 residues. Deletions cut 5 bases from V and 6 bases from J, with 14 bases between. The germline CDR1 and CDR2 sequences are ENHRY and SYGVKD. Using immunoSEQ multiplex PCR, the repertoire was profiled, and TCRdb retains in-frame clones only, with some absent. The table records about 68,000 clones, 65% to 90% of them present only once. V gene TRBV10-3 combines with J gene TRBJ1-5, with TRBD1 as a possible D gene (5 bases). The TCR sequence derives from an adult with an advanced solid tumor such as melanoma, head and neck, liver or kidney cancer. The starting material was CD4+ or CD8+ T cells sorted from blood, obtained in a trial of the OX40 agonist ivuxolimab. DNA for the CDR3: TGTGCCATCAGTTCCCAAGGTCAGGGTCAGCCCCAGCATTTT. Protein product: CAISSQGQGQPQHF.